This TCR beta chain was documented in a study of vaccination and CD4 T cells after COVID-19. On this clonotype: Its antigen is unknown.

The trim removed 3 bases at V and 0 bases at J, leaving 8 bases unmatched. The length of the CDR3 is 16 residues. Germline CDR1 and CDR2: DFQATT and SNEGSKA (reference sequence). With the Oncomine TCR Beta short-read assay, DNA from cultured CD4+ T cells was sequenced. It was cultured CD4+ T cells from which genomic DNA was extracted. MiXCR was run by TCRdb on the PCR reads, yielding one entry per CDR3 protein. The sample includes around 7,200 distinct CDR3 sequences, approximately 30% of them seen just once. As for treatment: roughly ten-day PBMC culture with coronavirus spike peptide pools or control peptides (ViraFEST assay). Prior to the COVID-19 pandemic (2011-2018), the unexposed donor's CD4+ T cells were collected.

V is TRBV20-1 and J is TRBJ2-7; 10 positions match TRBD2. The clonotype originates from a human donor in good health. The sequencing input was CD4+ T cells from blood, cultured in vitro. The CDR3 nucleotides read TGCAGTGCTAGCGGGGGACTAGCGTTAAGCTCCTACGAGCAGTACTTC. It yields the protein CSASGGLALSSYEQYF.